These T cell receptor beta chains were read from a single sample in a study of T cell changes during pregnancy in multiple sclerosis. Produced via immunoSEQ multiplex PCR; TCRdb's table is partial and in-frame only. Of roughly 40,000 clones detected, 80% to 95% appear once; the ten largest clones hold over 10%. The input for sequencing was CD8+ T cells from peripheral blood mononuclear cells, taken in the first trimester of pregnancy. These receptors all stem from a female donor with multiple sclerosis, enrolled in a pregnancy study. The CDR3 runs from the conserved cysteine through the conserved F or W. D genes are given only for firm matches. Only part of the rows carry a size: once, few, many, or a class if the clone is expanded.

J gene: TRBJ1-2; clone size: NA; V gene: TRBV10-3; D gene: TRBD1; CDR3 protein: CAISEPGQGGDGYTF; CDR3 DNA: TGTGCCATCAGTGAACCGGGACAGGGAGGAGATGGCTACACCTTC
J gene: TRBJ2-7; clone size: NA; V gene: TRBV7-7; D gene: TRBD1; CDR3 protein: CASSFGQGMYEQYF; CDR3 DNA: TGTGCTAGCAGCTTCGGACAGGGGATGTACGAGCAGTACTTC
J gene: TRBJ1-1; clone size: NA; V gene: TRBV27; D gene: TRBD1; CDR3 protein: CASSLPPGQGYTEAFF; CDR3 DNA: TGTGCCAGCAGTCTCCCACCGGGACAGGGCTACACTGAAGCTTTCTTT
J gene: TRBJ1-3; clone size: NA; V gene: TRBV28; D gene: TRBD1; CDR3 protein: CASSAKTGGGNTIYF; CDR3 DNA: TGTGCCAGCAGCGCTAAGACAGGGGGCGGAAACACCATATATTTT
J gene: TRBJ2-7; clone size: NA; V gene: TRBV5-4; D gene: TRBD1; CDR3 protein: CASSLWDSSYEQYF; CDR3 DNA: TGTGCCAGCAGCTTGTGGGACAGCAGCTACGAGCAGTACTTC
J gene: TRBJ2-3; clone size: NA; V gene: TRBV7-9; D gene: NA; CDR3 protein: CASSTPSADTQYF; CDR3 DNA: TGTGCCAGCTCCACCCCCAGCGCAGATACGCAGTATTTT
J gene: TRBJ1-2; clone size: NA; V gene: TRBV2; D gene: NA; CDR3 protein: CASRRTVLGGIEYGYTF; CDR3 DNA: TGTGCCAGCCGGAGGACAGTACTCGGCGGAATTGAATATGGCTACACCTTC
J gene: TRBJ1-2; clone size: NA; V gene: TRBV14; D gene: TRBD1; CDR3 protein: CASSSGQGYGYTF; CDR3 DNA: TGTGCCAGCAGCTCCGGACAGGGCTATGGCTACACCTTC
J gene: TRBJ2-2; clone size: NA; V gene: TRBV9; D gene: NA; CDR3 protein: CASSVGGTGELFF; CDR3 DNA: TGTGCCAGCAGCGTAGGCGGTACCGGGGAGCTGTTTTTT
J gene: TRBJ1-2; clone size: NA; V gene: TRBV29-1; D gene: TRBD1; CDR3 protein: CSAIIAGGGYTF; CDR3 DNA: TGCAGCGCCATTATCGCAGGGGGTGGCTACACCTTC
J gene: TRBJ1-2; clone size: NA; V gene: TRBV2; D gene: NA; CDR3 protein: CASSGARAGNYGYTF; CDR3 DNA: TGTGCCAGCAGTGGAGCCAGGGCGGGGAACTATGGCTACACCTTC
J gene: TRBJ1-4; clone size: NA; V gene: TRBV15; D gene: NA; CDR3 protein: CATSTADTTNEKLFF; CDR3 DNA: TGTGCCACCAGCACGGCGGACACAACTAATGAAAAACTGTTTTTT
J gene: TRBJ2-3; clone size: NA; V gene: TRBV11-2; D gene: TRBD2; CDR3 protein: CASSLRASGVRTDTQYF; CDR3 DNA: TGTGCCAGCAGCTTGCGTGCTAGCGGGGTGCGCACAGATACGCAGTATTTT
J gene: TRBJ1-5; clone size: NA; V gene: TRBV19; D gene: NA; CDR3 protein: CASSIRDTNQPQHF; CDR3 DNA: TGTGCCAGTAGTATCCGGGACACCAATCAGCCCCAGCATTTT
J gene: TRBJ1-5; clone size: NA; V gene: TRBV27; D gene: TRBD1; CDR3 protein: CASSLFGTDNQPQHF; CDR3 DNA: TGTGCCAGCAGTTTATTCGGGACAGACAATCAGCCCCAGCATTTT
J gene: TRBJ2-3; clone size: NA; V gene: TRBV2; D gene: TRBD2; CDR3 protein: CASGGTSGDLTDTQYF; CDR3 DNA: TGTGCCAGTGGGGGGACTAGCGGGGACCTCACAGATACGCAGTATTTT
J gene: TRBJ2-1; clone size: NA; V gene: TRBV9; D gene: NA; CDR3 protein: CASSVAGNEQFF; CDR3 DNA: TGTGCCAGCAGCGTAGCGGGGAATGAGCAGTTCTTC
J gene: TRBJ2-3; clone size: NA; V gene: TRBV29-1; D gene: NA; CDR3 protein: CSARGTATANTDTQYF; CDR3 DNA: TGCAGCGCTAGGGGGACCGCGACGGCTAACACAGATACGCAGTATTTT
J gene: TRBJ2-5; clone size: once; V gene: TRBV27; D gene: TRBD2; CDR3 protein: CASRRGAQETQYF; CDR3 DNA: TGTGCCAGCAGGCGGGGGGCACAAGAGACCCAGTACTTC
J gene: TRBJ1-6; clone size: NA; V gene: TRBV4-1; D gene: NA; CDR3 protein: CASSQEVGVLNNSPLHF; CDR3 DNA: TGCGCCAGCAGCCAGGAGGTCGGAGTTTTGAATAATTCACCCCTCCACTTT
J gene: TRBJ2-1; clone size: NA; V gene: TRBV7-7; D gene: TRBD1; CDR3 protein: CASSSGQGNEQFF; CDR3 DNA: TGTGCTAGCAGCTCGGGACAGGGGAATGAGCAGTTCTTC
J gene: TRBJ1-6; clone size: few; V gene: TRBV11-2; D gene: NA; CDR3 protein: CASSHEPRHPLHF; CDR3 DNA: TGTGCCAGCAGCCACGAACCTCGACATCCCCTCCACTTT
J gene: TRBJ2-3; clone size: NA; V gene: TRBV4-2; D gene: NA; CDR3 protein: CASSQAPLGGDTQYF; CDR3 DNA: TGTGCCAGCAGCCAAGCTCCCCTGGGGGGAGATACGCAGTATTTT
J gene: TRBJ2-2; clone size: NA; V gene: TRBV5-6; D gene: NA; CDR3 protein: CASSPPSVGTGELFF; CDR3 DNA: TGTGCCAGCAGCCCCCCTAGCGTGGGCACCGGGGAGCTGTTTTTT
J gene: TRBJ1-1; clone size: NA; V gene: TRBV5-1; D gene: TRBD1; CDR3 protein: CASSWMEQGENTEAFF; CDR3 DNA: TGCGCCAGCAGCTGGATGGAACAGGGGGAGAACACTGAAGCTTTCTTT
J gene: TRBJ2-1; clone size: NA; V gene: TRBV9; D gene: TRBD2; CDR3 protein: CASSVASGDTYNEQFF; CDR3 DNA: TGTGCCAGCAGCGTAGCTAGCGGAGATACCTACAATGAGCAGTTCTTC
J gene: TRBJ1-5; clone size: NA; V gene: TRBV27; D gene: TRBD1; CDR3 protein: CASREGGEGNQPQHF; CDR3 DNA: TGTGCCAGCCGTGAAGGGGGCGAGGGCAATCAGCCCCAGCATTTT
J gene: TRBJ2-7; clone size: NA; V gene: TRBV6-7; D gene: TRBD2; CDR3 protein: CASSVTSGPPYEQYF; CDR3 DNA: TGTGCCAGCAGTGTCACTAGCGGCCCCCCCTACGAGCAGTACTTC
J gene: TRBJ1-1; clone size: NA; V gene: TRBV29-1; D gene: NA; CDR3 protein: CSVEVGGNYYTEAFF; CDR3 DNA: TGCAGCGTTGAAGTAGGGGGTAATTATTACACTGAAGCTTTCTTT
J gene: TRBJ2-7; clone size: once; V gene: TRBV23-1; D gene: NA; CDR3 protein: CASATARSSYEQYF; CDR3 DNA: TGCGCCAGCGCCACGGCAAGGAGCTCCTACGAGCAGTACTTC
J gene: TRBJ1-2; clone size: NA; V gene: TRBV11-2; D gene: TRBD1; CDR3 protein: CASTTGTGALRGYTF; CDR3 DNA: TGTGCCAGCACCACCGGGACAGGGGCTCTGCGGGGCTACACCTTC
J gene: TRBJ2-1; clone size: NA; V gene: TRBV13; D gene: NA; CDR3 protein: CASSPALSRRDNEQFF; CDR3 DNA: TGTGCCAGCAGCCCCGCTTTGTCCCGGAGGGACAATGAGCAGTTCTTC
J gene: TRBJ1-1; clone size: NA; V gene: TRBV19; D gene: NA; CDR3 protein: CASSIRLNTEAFF; CDR3 DNA: TGTGCCAGTAGTATACGGTTGAACACTGAAGCTTTCTTT
J gene: TRBJ2-3; clone size: NA; V gene: TRBV11-2; D gene: NA; CDR3 protein: CASSLDPAGSTDTQYF; CDR3 DNA: TGTGCCAGCAGCTTAGACCCTGCGGGGAGCACAGATACGCAGTATTTT
J gene: TRBJ2-2; clone size: NA; V gene: TRBV11-2; D gene: TRBD2; CDR3 protein: CASSYRLAGGNTGELFF; CDR3 DNA: TGTGCCAGCAGCTATAGACTAGCGGGGGGTAACACCGGGGAGCTGTTTTTT
J gene: TRBJ2-5; clone size: NA; V gene: TRBV4-2; D gene: NA; CDR3 protein: CASSPALGGAETQYF; CDR3 DNA: TGTGCCAGCAGCCCCGCCCTGGGCGGGGCCGAGACCCAGTACTTC
J gene: TRBJ1-5; clone size: few; V gene: TRBV10-2; D gene: TRBD1; CDR3 protein: CASETGVGNQPQHF; CDR3 DNA: TGCGCCAGCGAGACAGGGGTAGGGAATCAGCCCCAGCATTTT